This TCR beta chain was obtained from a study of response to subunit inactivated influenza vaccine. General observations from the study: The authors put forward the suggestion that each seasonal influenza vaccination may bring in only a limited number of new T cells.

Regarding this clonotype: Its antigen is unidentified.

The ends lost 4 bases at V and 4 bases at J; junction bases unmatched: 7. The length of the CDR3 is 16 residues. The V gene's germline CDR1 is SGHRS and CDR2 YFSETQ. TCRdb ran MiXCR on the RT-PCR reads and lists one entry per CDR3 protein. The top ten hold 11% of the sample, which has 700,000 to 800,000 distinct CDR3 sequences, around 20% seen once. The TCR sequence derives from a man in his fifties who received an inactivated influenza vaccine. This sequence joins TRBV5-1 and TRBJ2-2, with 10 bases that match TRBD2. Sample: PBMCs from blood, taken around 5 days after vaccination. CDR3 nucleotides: TGCGCCAGCAGCCCCGGGACTAGCGTACCCACCGGGGAGCTGTTTTTT. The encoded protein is CASSPGTSVPTGELFF.